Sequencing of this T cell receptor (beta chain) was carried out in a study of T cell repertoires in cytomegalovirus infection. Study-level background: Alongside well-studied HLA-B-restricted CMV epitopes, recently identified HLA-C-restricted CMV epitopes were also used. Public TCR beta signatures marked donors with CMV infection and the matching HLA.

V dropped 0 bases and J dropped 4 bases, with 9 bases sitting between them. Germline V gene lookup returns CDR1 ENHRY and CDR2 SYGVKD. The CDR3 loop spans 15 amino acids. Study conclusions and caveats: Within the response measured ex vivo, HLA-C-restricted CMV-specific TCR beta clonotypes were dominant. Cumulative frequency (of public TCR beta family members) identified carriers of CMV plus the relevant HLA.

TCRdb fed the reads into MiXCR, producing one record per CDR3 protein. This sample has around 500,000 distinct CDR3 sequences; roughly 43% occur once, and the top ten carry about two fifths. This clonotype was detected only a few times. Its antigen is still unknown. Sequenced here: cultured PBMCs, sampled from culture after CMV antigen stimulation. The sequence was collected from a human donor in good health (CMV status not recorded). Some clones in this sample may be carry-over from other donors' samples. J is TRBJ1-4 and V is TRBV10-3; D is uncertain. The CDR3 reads CAISESWRSNEKLFF. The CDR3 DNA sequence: TGTGCCATCAGTGAGTCGTGGCGGAGTAATGAAAAACTGTTTTTT.